These 3 T cell receptor beta chains share one sample of origin, sequenced in a study of cytomegalovirus exposure and HLA in healthy donors. Amplification used 60 Vbeta primers and 13 Jbeta primers. The data were produced by immunoSEQ multiplex PCR, yet TCRdb's version contains in-frame clones alone and is incomplete. The sample lists 200,000 to 300,000 clones, roughly 85% seen once, with 0.24% in the top ten. Sequenced: PBMCs. The receptor set was obtained from a girl aged 2 to 9 in good health and CMV-seronegative.

This clone appeared a single time. V usage is TRBV19 and J usage is TRBJ1-4, with a weak D call TRBD1 (6 bases). Looked up from germline, CDR1 is LNHDA and CDR2 is SQIVND (reference sequence). V lost 3 bases to trimming and J lost 11 bases, with 19 bases between them. CDR3 length: 15 amino acids. The CDR3 region has the DNA TGTGCCAGTAGTATCGGTGGGACAATTGGGATGAAACTGTTTTTT. Translating it yields CASSIGGTIGMKLFF.

This clone was recorded once. The J gene is TRBJ2-1, the V gene TRBV5-1, with D perhaps matching TRBD2 (6 bases). CDR3 length equals 16 residues. Germline values: CDR1 SGHRS, CDR2 YFSETQ. V shed 0 bases and J shed 2 bases, with 12 bases lying between them. The CDR3 nucleotides read TGCGCCAGCAGCTTGGCCGAGGGAGGCCCCTACAATGAGCAGTTCTTC. Translated: CASSLAEGGPYNEQFF.

This clone appeared a few times. The rearrangement uses TRBV29-1 and TRBJ2-2, with D possibly matching TRBD2 (6 bases). The length of the CDR3 is 15 residues. The V gene lost 4 bases and the J gene lost 2 bases, with 14 bases spanning the gap. CDR1 SQVTM and CDR2 ANQGSEA come from the germline V gene. The CDR3 DNA follows: TGCAGCGTTGTAGACCGCGGGGTCAACACCGGGGAGCTGTTTTTT. Its translation: CSVVDRGVNTGELFF.